This note documents a single T cell receptor beta chain sequence. Generated by immunoSEQ multiplex PCR, the TCRdb table keeps only in-frame clones and is missing some. The table includes 200,000 to 300,000 clones, more than 75% detected once. Per the germline V gene, CDR1 is SGHNT and CDR2 is YYREEE (reference sequence). V was trimmed by 1 base and J by 1 base, leaving 10 bases between them. The CDR3 consists of 15 residues. These data are taken from a study of cytomegalovirus exposure and HLA in healthy donors. The sample was PBMCs. The receptor's source is a young man in good health and CMV-seropositive. J is TRBJ2-3 and V is TRBV5-4; no definite D call. CDR3 region: CASSLRLEGTDTQYF. Written as DNA, the CDR3 is TGTGCCAGCAGCTTGAGGCTAGAAGGCACAGATACGCAGTATTTT.